This T cell receptor (beta chain) is from a study of blood T cell repertoires in COVID-19. Cohorts were based on clinical histories the participants reported. This clone was recorded a few times. Trimming removed 4 bases at V and 0 bases at J, with 6 bases between. The CDR3 consists of 13 residues. Germline V gene sequence: CDR1 SGHDN, CDR2 FVKESK. Sequencing was performed with immunoSEQ multiplex PCR; in TCRdb, only in-frame clones are kept and a portion is missing. The data contain 150,000 to 200,000 clones, more than 75% of them seen just once; the ten biggest clones take up approximately 6%. The chain has TRBV14 and TRBJ1-2, with D unresolved. Sequenced input: PBMCs or T cells enriched from blood (not recorded which). The receptor comes from a man aged 40-55 years who had recovered from COVID-19. The CDR3 region is CASSPIPNYGYTF. CDR3 bases: TGTGCCAGCAGCCCCATCCCTAACTATGGCTACACCTTC.